The TCR beta chain under discussion was sequenced for a study of CD8+ T cells in alopecia areata. V was cut by 0 bases and J by 5 bases, with 17 bases left in between. Germline loops: CDR1 LGHNA, CDR2 YSLEER. The CDR3 totals 17 residues. Extracted RNA was reverse transcribed into cDNA, the sequencing template. TCRdb's copy holds only in-frame clones and misses some; the assay was immunoSEQ multiplex PCR. The sample records approximately 90,000 clones, about 71% being singletons. Treatment of the sample: oral pan-JAK inhibitor, 5-10 mg twice daily. This TCR came from a human donor with alopecia areata. This chain connects TRBV4-3 to TRBJ2-1; D gene unclear. The sequenced sample was CD8+ T cells sorted from blood, obtained at week 44, from a patient treated with tofacitinib. The CDR3 loop is CASSQESATLSDNEQFF. The CDR3 region has the DNA TGCGCCAGCAGCCAAGAATCTGCGACACTTTCAGACAATGAGCAGTTCTTC.